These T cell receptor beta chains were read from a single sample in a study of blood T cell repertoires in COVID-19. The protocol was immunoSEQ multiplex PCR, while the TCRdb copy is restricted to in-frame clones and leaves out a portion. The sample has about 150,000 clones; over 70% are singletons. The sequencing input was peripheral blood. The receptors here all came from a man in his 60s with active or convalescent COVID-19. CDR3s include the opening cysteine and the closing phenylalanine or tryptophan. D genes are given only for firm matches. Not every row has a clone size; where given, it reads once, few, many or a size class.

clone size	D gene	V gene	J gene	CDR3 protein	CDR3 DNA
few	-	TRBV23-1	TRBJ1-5	CASSQFGNQPQHF	TGCGCCAGCAGTCAATTCGGCAATCAGCCCCAGCATTTT
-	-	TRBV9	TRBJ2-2	CASSFLGDTGELFF	TGTGCCAGCAGCTTTCTAGGGGATACCGGGGAGCTGTTTTTT
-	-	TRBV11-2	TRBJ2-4	CASTPRVGIQYF	TGTGCCAGCACCCCCCGGGTGGGCATTCAGTACTTC
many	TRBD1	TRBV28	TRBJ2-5	CASSLGGQGAGETQYF	TGTGCCAGCAGTTTAGGGGGACAGGGGGCTGGGGAGACCCAGTACTTC
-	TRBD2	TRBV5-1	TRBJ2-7	CASSLAGTTYEQYF	TGCGCCAGCAGCTTGGCGGGGACTACCTACGAGCAGTACTTC
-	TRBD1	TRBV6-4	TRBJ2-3	CASSDQTGQGADTQYF	TGTGCCAGCAGTGATCAAACGGGACAGGGCGCAGATACGCAGTATTTT
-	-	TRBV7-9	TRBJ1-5	CASSPDSLDQPQHF	TGTGCCAGCAGCCCAGACAGCCTAGATCAGCCCCAGCATTTT
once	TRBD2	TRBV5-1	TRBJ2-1	CASSSRPGLENEQFF	TGCGCCAGCAGCTCTCGACCGGGACTAGAGAATGAGCAGTTCTTC
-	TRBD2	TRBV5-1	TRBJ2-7	CASSLQRTSGSPYEQYF	TGCGCCAGCAGCTTACAGCGTACTAGCGGGAGTCCCTACGAGCAGTACTTC
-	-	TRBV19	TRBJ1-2	CASSIDREGSNYGYTF	TGTGCCAGTAGTATAGATCGGGAAGGCTCTAACTATGGCTACACCTTC
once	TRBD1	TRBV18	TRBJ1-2	CASSPPGQGAYGYTF	TGTGCCAGCTCACCACCGGGACAGGGGGCGTATGGCTACACCTTC
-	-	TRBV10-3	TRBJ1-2	CAISDGLGGYTF	TGTGCCATCAGCGACGGACTCGGTGGCTACACCTTC
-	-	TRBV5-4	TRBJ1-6	CASSADSNSPLHF	TGTGCCAGCAGCGCCGACAGCAATTCACCCCTCCACTTT
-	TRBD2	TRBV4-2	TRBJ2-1	CASSQRDYTYNEQFF	TGTGCCAGCAGCCAGAGGGACTACACCTACAATGAGCAGTTCTTC
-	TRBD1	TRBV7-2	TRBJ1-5	CASSFATGSNQPQHF	TGTGCCAGCAGCTTTGCGACAGGGAGCAATCAGCCCCAGCATTTT
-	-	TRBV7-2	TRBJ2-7	CASSSPRGAYEQYF	TGTGCCAGCAGCTCCCCCCGGGGAGCCTACGAGCAGTACTTC
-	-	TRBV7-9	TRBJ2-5	CASSLAGTPQETQYF	TGTGCCAGCAGCTTAGCCGGGACACCTCAAGAGACCCAGTACTTC
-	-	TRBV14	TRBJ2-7	CASSQGLGLYEQYF	TGTGCCAGCAGCCAAGGGCTAGGACTCTACGAGCAGTACTTC
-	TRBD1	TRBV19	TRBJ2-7	CASSIRGPYEQYF	TGTGCCAGTAGTATCAGGGGGCCCTACGAGCAGTACTTC
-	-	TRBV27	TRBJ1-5	CASSLKRGNNQPQHF	TGTGCCAGCAGCCTTAAAAGGGGGAACAATCAGCCCCAGCATTTT